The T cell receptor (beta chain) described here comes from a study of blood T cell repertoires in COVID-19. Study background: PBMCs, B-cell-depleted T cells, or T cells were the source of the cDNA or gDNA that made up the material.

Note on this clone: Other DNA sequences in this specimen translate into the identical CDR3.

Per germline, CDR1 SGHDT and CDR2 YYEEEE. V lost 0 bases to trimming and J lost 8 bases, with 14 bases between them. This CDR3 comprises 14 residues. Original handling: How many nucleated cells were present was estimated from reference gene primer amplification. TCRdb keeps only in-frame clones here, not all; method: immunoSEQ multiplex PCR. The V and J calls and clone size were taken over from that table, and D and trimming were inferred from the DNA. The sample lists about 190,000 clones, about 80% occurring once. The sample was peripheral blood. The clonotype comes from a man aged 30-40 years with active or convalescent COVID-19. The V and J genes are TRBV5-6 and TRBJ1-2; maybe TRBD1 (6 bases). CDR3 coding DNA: TGTGCCAGCAGCTTGGGGCAGGGGAATTACGGCTACACCTTC. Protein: CASSLGQGNYGYTF.